This is a list of T cell receptor beta chains from one sample in a study of T-cell reconstitution after alpha-beta-depleted transplantation in children. One entry per CDR3 protein results from TCRdb running MiXCR on the PCR reads. Here the sample spans 550,000 to 600,000 distinct CDR3 sequences, more than 20% being singletons. This sample comprised PBMCs, mostly from graft donor cells, obtained 360 days after TCRalphabeta/CD19-depleted stem cell transplant. These receptors originate from a boy under two years old who had a stem cell transplant for acute myeloid leukemia, so the T cells may come from the graft donor. CDR3s include the opening cysteine and the closing phenylalanine or tryptophan. The order of the fields is clone size, D gene, J gene, V gene, CDR3 protein, CDR3 DNA. D genes are given only for firm matches. The size of a clone is reported for some rows only, either as once, few or many, or as a class for expanded clones.

>many|TRBD2|TRBJ2-1|TRBV28
CASREGLAYNEQFF
TGTGCCAGCAGGGAGGGACTAGCCTACAATGAGCAGTTCTTC
>few|.|TRBJ2-1|TRBV6-5
CASSYLVAARPLNEQFF
TGTGCCAGCAGTTATTTAGTGGCCGCCCGCCCTCTGAATGAGCAGTTCTTC
>.|TRBD2|TRBJ2-3|TRBV15
CATSRDSASGVTDTQYF
TGTGCCACCAGCAGAGATTCGGCTAGCGGGGTCACAGATACGCAGTATTTT
>few|.|TRBJ1-2|TRBV5-5
CASSLNTGLFYGYTF
TGTGCCAGCAGCCTAAATACAGGGCTGTTTTATGGCTACACCTTC
>many|.|TRBJ2-2|TRBV29-1
CSVEIWSTGELFF
TGCAGCGTTGAAATTTGGAGTACCGGGGAGCTGTTTTTT
>many|.|TRBJ2-3|TRBV7-8
CASTVADTQYF
TGTGCCAGCACAGTGGCAGATACGCAGTATTTT
>many|TRBD2|TRBJ2-1|TRBV7-2
CASSLVAGGLNEQFF
TGTGCCAGCAGCCTTGTAGCGGGGGGGCTAAATGAGCAGTTCTTC
>.|TRBD2|TRBJ2-3|TRBV29-1
CSVAGGTSGVISTDTQYF
TGCAGCGTTGCCGGGGGGACTAGCGGGGTAATTAGCACAGATACGCAGTATTTT
>few|.|TRBJ2-3|TRBV5-5
CASSPGQPHTQYF
TGTGCCAGCAGCCCAGGACAGCCCCATACGCAGTATTTT
>few|.|TRBJ2-5|TRBV6-5
CASSYGTSAQETQYF
TGTGCCAGCAGTTACGGGACATCCGCCCAAGAGACCCAGTACTTC
>few|.|TRBJ2-1|TRBV5-5
CASSGAANEQFF
TGTGCCAGCAGCGGGGCTGCTAATGAGCAGTTCTTC
>.|.|TRBJ2-5|TRBV7-7
CASSFAPEETQYF
TGTGCCAGCAGCTTTGCTCCCGAAGAGACCCAGTACTTC
>.|.|TRBJ1-6|TRBV4-1
CASSLGEGYNSPLHF
TGCGCCAGCAGCCTGGGGGAGGGCTATAATTCACCCCTCCACTTT
>.|TRBD1|TRBJ2-3|TRBV5-1
CASSSFTGVRGDTQYF
TGCGCCAGCAGCTCCTTCACAGGGGTTCGTGGGGATACGCAGTATTTT
>.|.|TRBJ1-1|TRBV29-1
CSVEDRFEAFF
TGCAGCGTTGAAGACCGCTTTGAAGCTTTCTTT
>.|.|TRBJ2-1|TRBV24-1
CATSGGGRPISYNEQFF
TGTGCCACCAGTGGTGGGGGGCGGCCCATCTCCTACAATGAGCAGTTCTTC
>.|TRBD2|TRBJ2-5|TRBV18
CASSPKGLAGGRETQYF
TGTGCCAGCTCACCAAAGGGACTAGCGGGGGGTCGTGAGACCCAGTACTTC
>.|.|TRBJ1-2|TRBV6-5
CASSYSPGGVAGYTF
TGTGCCAGCAGTTACTCCCCTGGAGGGGTAGCTGGCTACACCTTC
>few|TRBD2|TRBJ2-3|TRBV20-1
CSARGGTSGSGTQYF
TGCAGTGCTAGAGGTGGGACTAGCGGCAGTGGTACGCAGTATTTT
>.|TRBD2|TRBJ2-1|TRBV7-3
CASSLWGGGAGYNEQFF
TGTGCCAGCAGCTTATGGGGCGGGGGGGCAGGGTACAATGAGCAGTTCTTC
>many|TRBD2|TRBJ2-3|TRBV4-2
CASSQRLAGGTDTQYF
TGTGCCAGCAGCCAGCGACTAGCGGGGGGCACAGATACGCAGTATTTT
>.|TRBD2|TRBJ2-5|TRBV20-1
CSAIRGGGAEETQYF
TGCAGTGCCATTAGGGGCGGGGGGGCCGAGGAGACCCAGTACTTC
>few|.|TRBJ1-6|TRBV20-1
CSARGQGRVNNSPLHF
TGCAGTGCTAGAGGGCAGGGGAGGGTGAATAATTCACCCCTCCACTTT
>many|.|TRBJ2-3|TRBV20-1
CSAPPPGQGTDTQYF
TGCAGTGCTCCCCCCCCGGGACAAGGCACAGATACGCAGTATTTT
>.|.|TRBJ1-2|TRBV20-1
CSATLGIDYGYTF
TGCAGTGCCACCTTGGGGATCGACTATGGCTACACCTTC
>few|.|TRBJ2-7|TRBV7-7
CASSQALGNYEQYF
TGTGCCAGCAGCCAAGCGCTAGGGAACTACGAGCAGTACTTC
>.|.|TRBJ2-7|TRBV2
CASSISGALSYEQYF
TGTGCCAGCAGCATTAGCGGAGCTCTCTCCTACGAGCAGTACTTC
>few|TRBD2|TRBJ2-1|TRBV5-1
CASSLVAGGDNEQFF
TGCGCCAGCAGCTTGGTAGCGGGGGGCGACAATGAGCAGTTCTTC
>many|.|TRBJ2-1|TRBV6-1
CASSYQTGSSYNEQFF
TGTGCCAGCTCCTATCAAACGGGAAGCTCCTACAATGAGCAGTTCTTC
>few|TRBD2|TRBJ2-1|TRBV29-1
CSGAGVGNEQFF
TGCAGCGGGGCGGGAGTTGGCAATGAGCAGTTCTTC
>many|.|TRBJ2-1|TRBV7-9
CASSFPSSHNEQFF
TGTGCCAGCAGCTTCCCTAGCTCACACAATGAGCAGTTCTTC
>.|.|TRBJ1-1|TRBV12-5
CASGLAWDKRDTEAFF
TGTGCTAGTGGTTTGGCTTGGGACAAGAGGGACACTGAAGCTTTCTTT
>.|TRBD2|TRBJ2-5|TRBV7-9
CASSFPAGVYETQYF
TGTGCCAGCAGCTTCCCAGCGGGGGTTTACGAGACCCAGTACTTC
>few|.|TRBJ2-7|TRBV12-3/TRBV12-4
CASSLRSGGLDEQYF
TGTGCCAGCAGTTTACGTTCCGGGGGGCTGGACGAGCAGTACTTC
>.|TRBD2|TRBJ2-2|TRBV6-1
CASSDRGAGGTGELFF
TGTGCCAGCAGTGATAGGGGGGCGGGAGGAACCGGGGAGCTGTTTTTT
>.|TRBD2|TRBJ2-5|TRBV7-2
CASSLLRLAGAETQYF
TGTGCCAGCAGCTTACTGCGACTAGCGGGGGCGGAGACCCAGTACTTC
>few|TRBD1|TRBJ2-1|TRBV24-1
CATRETGGSSNEQFF
TGTGCCACCAGAGAAACAGGGGGCAGCAGCAATGAGCAGTTCTTC
>few|.|TRBJ2-7|TRBV29-1
CSVDQGGPYEQYF
TGCAGCGTTGATCAGGGTGGCCCCTACGAGCAGTACTTC
>many|TRBD1|TRBJ2-1|TRBV12-3/TRBV12-4
CASSFGQGFYNEQFF
TGTGCCAGCAGTTTCGGACAGGGATTCTACAATGAGCAGTTCTTC
>many|.|TRBJ2-1|TRBV11-3
CASSLGIISSDDEQFF
TGTGCCAGCAGCTTAGGGATAATAAGTAGCGACGATGAGCAGTTCTTC
>.|.|TRBJ2-1|TRBV20-1
CSARDAGPEQFF
TGCAGTGCTAGAGATGCAGGGCCAGAGCAGTTCTTC
>many|TRBD1|TRBJ1-6|TRBV20-1
CSARDGTGVSDSPLHF
TGCAGTGCTAGAGATGGGACAGGGGTTTCGGATTCACCCCTCCACTTT
>few|.|TRBJ1-2|TRBV7-9
CASSLDSGTPHGYTF
TGTGCCAGCAGCTTAGACTCAGGGACTCCTCATGGCTACACCTTC
>many|.|TRBJ2-1|TRBV27
CASSLTNGYNEQFF
TGTGCCAGCAGTTTAACAAACGGCTACAATGAGCAGTTCTTC
>.|.|TRBJ2-7|TRBV7-9
CASSPVGGLEQYF
TGTGCCAGCAGTCCGGTAGGCGGGCTCGAGCAGTACTTC
>.|TRBD2|TRBJ2-1|TRBV4-2
CASSHYTSGGRNEQFF
TGTGCCAGCAGCCATTATACTAGCGGGGGGCGGAATGAGCAGTTCTTC